A single sample is the source of the 5 T cell receptor beta chains below, sequenced in a study of response to subunit inactivated influenza vaccine (dated by TCRdb to about 2018). Library preparation was by RT-PCR. The instrument was an Illumina HiSeq 2500. The public sequencing data were trimmed at Q25 with fastp and processed into clonotypes with MiXCR by TCRdb, which kept only in-frame beta chains. Rows are combined by CDR3 protein, so each entry shows the most common genes and DNA. Within this sample are under 500,000 distinct CDR3 sequences, with approximately 9.9% of them counted one time only. The leading ten clones occupy more than 10% of the sample. What this sample's time point label stands for: 45 to 50 days after influenza vaccine administration. Specimen: PBMCs from blood, collected 45 days after vaccination. Every receptor here comes from a middle-aged man who received an inactivated influenza vaccine. Donor details come from another sample of the same person, matched by shared clones.

This clonotype has a handful of counts. Here the CDR3 reads CATSRPTGGGNTGELFF. The CDR3 nucleotides read TGTGCCACCAGCAGACCCACAGGGGGTGGGAACACCGGGGAGCTGTTTTTT. The V call is TRBV15, the J call TRBJ2-2; 8 nucleotides match TRBD1. The junction had 6 bases not matched to a gene; V was cut back by 2 bases and J by 1 base. Germline V lookup: CDR1 LNHNV, CDR2 YYDKDF (reference sequence). The CDR3 has 17 residues.

This clonotype was counted between two and nine times. This chain links TRBV6-1 with TRBJ2-1; 8 bases are shared with TRBD2. The junction had 11 bases not matched to a gene; V was cut back by 7 bases and J by 3 bases. The germline CDR1 and CDR2 sequences are MNHNS and SASEGT. The CDR3 is made up of 16 amino acids. Here the CDR3 reads CASTPTIAGLYNEQFF. The CDR3 nucleotides read TGTGCCAGCACCCCTACCATAGCGGGGCTCTACAATGAGCAGTTCTTC.

Many counts were recorded for this clonotype. V is TRBV6-5 and J is TRBJ1-1, with D perhaps matching TRBD1 (5 bases). The CDR3 is 15 residues long. From germline, CDR1 is MNHEY and CDR2 SVGAGI. V was trimmed by 0 bases and J by 6 bases, leaving 14 bases between them. The CDR3 nucleotides are TGTGCCAGCAGTTACTCGACAGCCGTTACCTCTGAAGCTTTCTTT. Its protein product is CASSYSTAVTSEAFF.

In DNA, the CDR3 is TGTGCCAGCAGCTACCCCAGCGAGGGGGAGACCCAGTACTTC. Amino acids: CASSYPSEGETQYF. This sequence joins TRBV28 and TRBJ2-5; D may match TRBD1 or TRBD2 (5 bases each). Trimming shortened V by 6 bases and J by 5 bases, and 16 bases separated the two germline ends. Germline V gene data show CDR1 as MDHEN and CDR2 as SYDVKM. The CDR3 totals 14 residues.

This clonotype has more than one count but fewer than ten. V and J are TRBV21-1 and TRBJ2-1; the listed D gene, TRBD1, was not tested against the DNA. TRBV21-1 is termed a pseudogene. The CDR3 length is 17 residues. CDR3 sequence: CASSPHWDRGRRNEQFF. Written as DNA, the CDR3 is TGTGCCAGCAGCCCTCACTGGGACAGGGGAAGGAGAAATGAGCAGTTCTTC.